This TCR beta chain stems from a study of response to subunit inactivated influenza vaccine. Study results and caveats: The authors suggested that every seasonal influenza vaccination recruits few new T cells.

TCRdb reprocessed the RT-PCR reads via MiXCR and lists one record per CDR3 protein. Among around 750,000 distinct CDR3 sequences listed, around 20% were seen once. Trimming pared 2 bases from V and 7 bases from J, leaving 9 bases between. This CDR3 spans 12 amino acids. Germline values: CDR1 MNHEY, CDR2 SVGEGT. Details on this clonotype: Its antigen is as yet unknown.

The receptor comes from a man aged 50 or older who received an inactivated influenza vaccine. This chain connects TRBV6-2 or TRBV6-3 to TRBJ2-7; D gene ambiguous. Sequences were derived from PBMCs from blood, sampled 4 to 6 days after vaccination. The CDR3 protein is CASSYPGWEQYF. As DNA, the CDR3 is TGTGCCAGCAGTTACCCCGGTTGGGAGCAGTACTTC.